A selection of T cell receptor beta chains follows, all from one sample in a study of cytomegalovirus exposure and HLA in healthy donors. The protocol was immunoSEQ multiplex PCR, while the TCRdb copy is restricted to in-frame clones and leaves out a portion. Found here are under 200,000 clones, roughly 70% of them singletons; the top ten hold approximately 2%. Material for sequencing was PBMCs. These receptors came from a woman aged 25-40 years in good health and CMV-seronegative. Each CDR3 is given without its conserved first and last residue.

J: TRBJ2-1; V: TRBV12-1; CDR3: ASSALRAGASLDEQF
J: TRBJ1-2; V: TRBV19; CDR3: ASSRRTGEVYGYT
J: TRBJ1-1; V: TRBV2; CDR3: ASSDWGLNTEAF
J: TRBJ1-5; V: TRBV15; CDR3: ATSRDRQGNQPQH
J: NA; V: TRBV27; CDR3: ASSLQGAYEQY
J: TRBJ2-3; V: TRBV5-1; CDR3: ASSHKSDTQY
J: TRBJ1-2; V: TRBV6-5; CDR3: ASRAFNYGYT
J: TRBJ1-1; V: TRBV6-5; CDR3: ASSYLRGNEAF
J: TRBJ2-1; V: TRBV5-1; CDR3: ATSPLGGERIDEQF
J: TRBJ1-3; V: TRBV19; CDR3: ASSPRVHSGNTIY
J: TRBJ2-3; V: TRBV2; CDR3: ASSRDRSTDTQY
J: TRBJ1-1; V: TRBV19; CDR3: ASSIGQGNTEAF
J: TRBJ1-1; V: TRBV5-4; CDR3: ASSIGRGIRTEAF
J: TRBJ2-2; V: TRBV10-3; CDR3: AIRPGQLPNTGELF
J: TRBJ2-2; V: TRBV7-2; CDR3: ASSPAPGGRAGELF
J: TRBJ2-6; V: TRBV4-1; CDR3: ASSHILGSGANVLT
J: TRBJ2-7; V: TRBV4-1; CDR3: ASSQEAGYEQY
J: TRBJ2-3; V: TRBV5-1; CDR3: ASSLEAGPIDTQY
J: TRBJ1-1; V: TRBV28; CDR3: ASSVTGLVVEAF
J: TRBJ2-1; V: TRBV5-1; CDR3: ASSLGQGMRSYNEQF
J: TRBJ2-3; V: TRBV9; CDR3: ASSPRGGLSTDTQY
J: TRBJ2-7; V: TRBV7-9; CDR3: SSRTFRTDLINEQY
J: TRBJ2-1; V: TRBV7-3; CDR3: ASSRPGTGVHEQF
J: TRBJ2-3; V: TRBV6-5; CDR3: ASSVGGPVDTQY
J: TRBJ1-1; V: TRBV18; CDR3: ASSQGQNTEAF
J: TRBJ1-6; V: TRBV28; CDR3: ASSPGTGFYSPLH
J: TRBJ1-2; V: TRBV19; CDR3: ASSMGQKSYYT
J: TRBJ1-5; V: TRBV18; CDR3: ASSSGQHNQPQH
J: TRBJ1-2; V: TRBV5-1; CDR3: ASSLGEGSGYT
J: TRBJ2-7; V: TRBV18; CDR3: ASSRGDSYEQY
J: TRBJ1-2; V: TRBV5-6; CDR3: ASSLTGGFDGYT
J: TRBJ2-5; V: TRBV9; CDR3: ASSAPFRGGTQY
J: TRBJ2-5; V: TRBV5-1; CDR3: ASSLAYGPETQY
J: TRBJ2-3; V: TRBV7-3; CDR3: ASSPSGTDTQY
J: TRBJ1-1; V: TRBV29-1; CDR3: SVTRAATEAF
J: TRBJ1-1; V: TRBV6-5; CDR3: ASSYGQNTEAF
J: TRBJ2-5; V: TRBV2; CDR3: ASSLFGLWETQY